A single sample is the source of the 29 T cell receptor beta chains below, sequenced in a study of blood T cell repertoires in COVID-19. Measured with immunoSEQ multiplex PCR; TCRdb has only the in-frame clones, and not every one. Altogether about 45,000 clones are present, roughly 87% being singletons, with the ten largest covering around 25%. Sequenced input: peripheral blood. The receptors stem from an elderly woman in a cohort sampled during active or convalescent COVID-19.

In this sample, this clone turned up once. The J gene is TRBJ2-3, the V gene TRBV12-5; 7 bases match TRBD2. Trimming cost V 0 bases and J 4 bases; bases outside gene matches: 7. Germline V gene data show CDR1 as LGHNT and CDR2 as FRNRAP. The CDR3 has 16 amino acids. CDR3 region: CASGLVSGRGPDTQYF. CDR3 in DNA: TGTGCTAGTGGTTTGGTTAGCGGGCGAGGGCCAGATACGCAGTATTTT.

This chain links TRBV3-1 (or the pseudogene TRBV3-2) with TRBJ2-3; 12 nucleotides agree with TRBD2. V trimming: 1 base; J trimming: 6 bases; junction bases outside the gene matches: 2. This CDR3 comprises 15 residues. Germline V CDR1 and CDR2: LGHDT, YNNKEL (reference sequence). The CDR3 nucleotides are TGTGCCAGCAGCCAAGGAGGGACTAGCGGGGATACGCAGTATTTT. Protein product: CASSQGGTSGDTQYF.

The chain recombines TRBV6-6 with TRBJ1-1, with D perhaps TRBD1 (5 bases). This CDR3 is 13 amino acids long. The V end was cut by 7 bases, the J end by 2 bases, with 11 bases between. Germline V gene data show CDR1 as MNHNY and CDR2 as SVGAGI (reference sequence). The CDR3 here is CASTTTVNTEAFF. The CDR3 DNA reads TGTGCCAGCACCACGACAGTAAACACTGAAGCTTTCTTT.

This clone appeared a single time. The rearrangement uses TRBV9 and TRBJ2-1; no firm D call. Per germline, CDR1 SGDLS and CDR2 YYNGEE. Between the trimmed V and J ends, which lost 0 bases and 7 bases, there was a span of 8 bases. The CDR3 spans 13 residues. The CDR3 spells CASSVGIENEQFF. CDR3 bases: TGTGCCAGCAGCGTAGGAATAGAAAATGAGCAGTTCTTC.

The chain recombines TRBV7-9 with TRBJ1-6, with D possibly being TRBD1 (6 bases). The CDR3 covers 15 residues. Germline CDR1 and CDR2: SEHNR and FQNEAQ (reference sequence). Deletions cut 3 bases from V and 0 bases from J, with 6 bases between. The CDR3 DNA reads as TGTGCCAGCAGCTTGGACAGCTCCTATAATTCACCCCTCCACTTT. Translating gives CASSLDSSYNSPLHF.

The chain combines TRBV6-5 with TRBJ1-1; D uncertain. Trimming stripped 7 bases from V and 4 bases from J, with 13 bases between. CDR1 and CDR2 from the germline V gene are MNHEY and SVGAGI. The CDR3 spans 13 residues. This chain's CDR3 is CASKADTGTEAFF. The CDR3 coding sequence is TGTGCCAGCAAGGCGGATACGGGCACTGAAGCTTTCTTT.

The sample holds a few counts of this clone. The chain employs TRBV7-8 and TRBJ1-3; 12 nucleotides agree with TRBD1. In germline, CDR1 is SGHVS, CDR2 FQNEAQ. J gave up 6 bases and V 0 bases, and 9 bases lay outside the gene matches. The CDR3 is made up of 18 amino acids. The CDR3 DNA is TGTGCCAGCAGCTTAGCGCGTCTGGGGACAGGGGGCGAAAACACCATATATTTT. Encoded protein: CASSLARLGTGGENTIYF. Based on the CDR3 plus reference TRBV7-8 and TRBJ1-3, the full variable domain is GAGVSQSPRYKVAKRGQDVALRCDPISGHVSLFWYQQALGQGPEFLTYFQNEAQLDKSGLPSDRFFAERPEGSVSTLKIQRTQQEDSAVYLCASSLARLGTGGENTIYFGEGSWLTVV.

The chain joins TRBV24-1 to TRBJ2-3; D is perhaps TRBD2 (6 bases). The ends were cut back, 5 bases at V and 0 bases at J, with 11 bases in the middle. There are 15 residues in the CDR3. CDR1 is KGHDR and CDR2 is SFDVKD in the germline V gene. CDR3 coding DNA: TGTGCCACCAGTGGTGGAGGGTCTAGCACAGATACGCAGTATTTT. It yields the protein CATSGGGSSTDTQYF.

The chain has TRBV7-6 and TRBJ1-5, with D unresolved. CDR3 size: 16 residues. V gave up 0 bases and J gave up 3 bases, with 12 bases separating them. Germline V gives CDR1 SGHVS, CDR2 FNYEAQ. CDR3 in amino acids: CASSLAPFTLNQPQHF. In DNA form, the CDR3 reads TGTGCCAGCAGCTTAGCGCCTTTCACTCTCAATCAGCCCCAGCATTTT.

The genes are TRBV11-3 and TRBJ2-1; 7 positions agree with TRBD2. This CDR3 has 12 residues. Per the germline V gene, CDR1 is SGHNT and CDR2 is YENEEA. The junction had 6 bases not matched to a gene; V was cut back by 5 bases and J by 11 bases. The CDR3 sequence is CASSQTREKQFF. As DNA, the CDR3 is TGTGCCAGCAGCCAAACGCGGGAGAAGCAGTTCTTC.

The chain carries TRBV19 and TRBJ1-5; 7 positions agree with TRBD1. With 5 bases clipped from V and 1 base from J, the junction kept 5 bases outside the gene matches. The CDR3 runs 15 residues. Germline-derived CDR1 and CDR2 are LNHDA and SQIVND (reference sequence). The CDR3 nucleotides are TGTGCCAGTAGTCAGGGGGTCGGGAGCAATCAGCCCCAGCATTTT. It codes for CASSQGVGSNQPQHF.

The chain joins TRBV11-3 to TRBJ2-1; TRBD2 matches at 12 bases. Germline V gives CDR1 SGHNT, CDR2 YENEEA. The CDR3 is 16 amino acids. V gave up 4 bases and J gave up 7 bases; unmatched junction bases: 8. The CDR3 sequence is CASSSKGLAGINEQFF. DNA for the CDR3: TGTGCCAGCAGCTCAAAAGGACTAGCGGGAATTAATGAGCAGTTCTTC. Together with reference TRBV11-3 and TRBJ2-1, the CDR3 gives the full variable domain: EAGVVQSPRYKIIEKKQPVAFWCNPISGHNTLYWYLQNLGQGPELLIRYENEEAVDDSQLPKDRFSAERLKGVDSTLKIQPAELGDSAVYLCASSSKGLAGINEQFFGPGTRLTVL.

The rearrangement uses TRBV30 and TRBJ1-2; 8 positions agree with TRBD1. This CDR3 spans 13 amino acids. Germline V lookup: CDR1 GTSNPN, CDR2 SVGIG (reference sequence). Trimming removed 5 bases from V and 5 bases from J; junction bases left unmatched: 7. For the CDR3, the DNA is TGTGCCTGGGAGACAGGGGCGTCATATGGCTACACCTTC. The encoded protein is CAWETGASYGYTF.

The CDR3 sequence is CASSFAASGRAVAKNIQYF. CDR3 in DNA: TGTGCCAGCAGCTTTGCGGCTAGCGGGAGGGCAGTAGCCAAAAACATTCAGTACTTC. The rearrangement joins TRBV11-3 to TRBJ2-4; 12 nucleotides match TRBD2. Germline-derived CDR1 and CDR2 are SGHNT and YENEEA. The CDR3 is made up of 19 amino acids. V lost 3 bases to trimming and J lost 0 bases; unmatched junction nucleotides: 9.

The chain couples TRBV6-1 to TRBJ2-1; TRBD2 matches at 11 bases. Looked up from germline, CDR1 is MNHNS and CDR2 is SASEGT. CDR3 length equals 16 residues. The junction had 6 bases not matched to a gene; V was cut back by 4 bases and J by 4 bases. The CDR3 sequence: CASSALLAGVYNEQFF. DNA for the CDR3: TGTGCCAGCAGTGCTCTACTAGCGGGAGTATACAATGAGCAGTTCTTC.

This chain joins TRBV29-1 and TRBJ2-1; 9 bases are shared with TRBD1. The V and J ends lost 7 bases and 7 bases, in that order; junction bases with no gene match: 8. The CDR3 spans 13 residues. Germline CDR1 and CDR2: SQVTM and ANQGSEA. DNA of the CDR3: TGCAGCGGGGGACAGGGTACGACAAATGAGCAGTTCTTC. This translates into CSGGQGTTNEQFF.

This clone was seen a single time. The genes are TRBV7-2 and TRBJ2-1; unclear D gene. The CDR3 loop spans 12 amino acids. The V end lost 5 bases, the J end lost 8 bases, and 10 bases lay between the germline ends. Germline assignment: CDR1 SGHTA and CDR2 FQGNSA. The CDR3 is CASSVSRDEQFF. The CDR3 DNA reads TGTGCCAGCAGCGTTAGTCGAGATGAGCAGTTCTTC. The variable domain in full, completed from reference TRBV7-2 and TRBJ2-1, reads GAGVSQSPSNKVTEKGKDVELRCDPISGHTALYWYRQSLGQGLEFLIYFQGNSAPDKSGLPSDRFSAERTGGSVSTLTIQRTQQEDSAVYLCASSVSRDEQFFGPGTRLTVL.

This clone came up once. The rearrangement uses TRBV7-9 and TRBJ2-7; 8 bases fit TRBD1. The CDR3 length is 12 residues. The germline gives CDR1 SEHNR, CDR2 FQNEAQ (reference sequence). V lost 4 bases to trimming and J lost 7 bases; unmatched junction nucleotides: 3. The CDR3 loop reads CASSSQGGEQYF. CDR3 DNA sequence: TGTGCCAGCAGCTCACAGGGGGGTGAGCAGTACTTC.

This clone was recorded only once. In nucleotides, the CDR3 is TGTGCCAGCTCACCAGAGAGCTCCTATAATTCACCCCTCCACTTT. This encodes CASSPESSYNSPLHF. The V and J genes are TRBV18 and TRBJ1-6; D is ambiguous. The V gene lost 2 bases and the J gene lost 0 bases, with 5 bases spanning the gap. The CDR3 length is 15 residues. Germline V gene data show CDR1 as KGHSH and CDR2 as LQKENI.

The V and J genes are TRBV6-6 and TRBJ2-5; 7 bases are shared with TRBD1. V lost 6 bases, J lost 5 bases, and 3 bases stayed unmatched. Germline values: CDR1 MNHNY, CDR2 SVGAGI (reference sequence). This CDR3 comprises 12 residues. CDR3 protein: CASRRGPETQYF. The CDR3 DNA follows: TGTGCCAGCAGAAGGGGGCCTGAGACCCAGTACTTC.

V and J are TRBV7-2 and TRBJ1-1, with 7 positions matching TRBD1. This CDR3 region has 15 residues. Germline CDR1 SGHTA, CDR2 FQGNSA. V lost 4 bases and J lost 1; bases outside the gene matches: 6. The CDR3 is CASSSRTGGNTEAFF. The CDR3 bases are TGTGCCAGCAGCTCGAGGACAGGAGGGAACACTGAAGCTTTCTTT.

The DNA of the CDR3 is TGTGCCAGCAGTTTACACACCCCGGGAGCCTACGAGCAGTACTTC. Translated, it gives CASSLHTPGAYEQYF. The rearrangement links TRBV28 to TRBJ2-7; possibly TRBD2 for D (6 bases). The V gene's germline CDR1 is MDHEN and CDR2 SYDVKM. V was shortened by 2 bases and J by 2 bases, with 13 bases between the two germline ends. This CDR3 is 15 amino acids long.

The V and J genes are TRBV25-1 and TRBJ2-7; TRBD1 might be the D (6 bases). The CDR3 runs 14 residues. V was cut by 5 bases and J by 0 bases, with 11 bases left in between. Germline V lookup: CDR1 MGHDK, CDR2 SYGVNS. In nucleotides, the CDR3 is TGTGCCAGCAGTCATGGGACATTCTCCTACGAGCAGTACTTC. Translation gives CASSHGTFSYEQYF.

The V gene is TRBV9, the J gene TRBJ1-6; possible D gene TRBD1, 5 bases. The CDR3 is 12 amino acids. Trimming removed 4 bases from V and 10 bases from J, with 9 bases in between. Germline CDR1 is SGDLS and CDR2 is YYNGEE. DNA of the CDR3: TGTGCCAGCAGCAAGGAGGGGTCACCCCTCCACTTT. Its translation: CASSKEGSPLHF.

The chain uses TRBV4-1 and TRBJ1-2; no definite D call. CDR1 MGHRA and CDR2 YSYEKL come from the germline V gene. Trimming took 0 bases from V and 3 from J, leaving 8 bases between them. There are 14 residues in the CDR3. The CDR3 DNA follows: TGCGCCAGCAGCCAAGACTTTCCGGACTATGGCTACACCTTC. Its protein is CASSQDFPDYGYTF.

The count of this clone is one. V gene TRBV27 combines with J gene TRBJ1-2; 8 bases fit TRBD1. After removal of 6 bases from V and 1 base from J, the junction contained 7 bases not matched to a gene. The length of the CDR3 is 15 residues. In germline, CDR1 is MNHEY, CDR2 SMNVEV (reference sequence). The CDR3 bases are TGTGCCAGCAGGCCTCGGACAGGGCTTAACTATGGCTACACCTTC. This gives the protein CASRPRTGLNYGYTF.

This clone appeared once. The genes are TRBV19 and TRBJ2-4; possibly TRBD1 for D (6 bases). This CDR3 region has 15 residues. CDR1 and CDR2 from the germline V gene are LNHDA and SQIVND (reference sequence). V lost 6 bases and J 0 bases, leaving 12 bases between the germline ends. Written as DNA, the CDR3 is TGTGCCAGTAGGAGGACAGCGCTAGCCAAAAACATTCAGTACTTC. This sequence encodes CASRRTALAKNIQYF. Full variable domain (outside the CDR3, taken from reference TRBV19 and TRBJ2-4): DGGITQSPKYLFRKEGQNVTLSCEQNLNHDAMYWYRQDPGQGLRLIYYSQIVNDFQKGDIAEGYSVSREKKESFPLTVTSAQKNPTAFYLCASRRTALAKNIQYFGAGTRLSVL.

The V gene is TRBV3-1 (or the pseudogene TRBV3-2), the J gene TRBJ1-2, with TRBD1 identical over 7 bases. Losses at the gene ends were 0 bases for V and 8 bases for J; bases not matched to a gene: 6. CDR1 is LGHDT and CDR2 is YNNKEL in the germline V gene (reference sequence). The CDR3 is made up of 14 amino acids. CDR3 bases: TGTGCCAGCAGCCAAGAGGGACAGTCTGGCGGCTACACCTTC. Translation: CASSQEGQSGGYTF.

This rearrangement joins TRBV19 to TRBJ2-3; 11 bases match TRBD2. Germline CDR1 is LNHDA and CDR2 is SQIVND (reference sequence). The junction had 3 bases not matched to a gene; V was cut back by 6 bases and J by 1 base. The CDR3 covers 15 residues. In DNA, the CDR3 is TGTGCCAGTAGACTAGCGGGGGCTGGCACAGATACGCAGTATTTT. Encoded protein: CASRLAGAGTDTQYF.